The source of this TCR beta chain is a study of blood T cell repertoires in COVID-19. Study as a whole: Spain, Italy and the United States supplied samples that represented acute and convalescent COVID-19. PBMCs, B-cell-depleted T cells, or T cells were the source of the cDNA or gDNA that made up the material.

Under the authors' procedure: The assay estimated nucleated cells by amplifying reference gene primers. Using immunoSEQ multiplex PCR, the repertoire was profiled, and TCRdb retains in-frame clones only, with some absent. The V and J calls and the clone size are those of that table, but D and trimming were determined from the DNA. The sample carries a few hundred thousand clones, about 87% recorded once. With 2 bases removed from V and 6 bases from J, the gap between germline ends came to 8 bases. Per the germline V gene, CDR1 is ENHRY and CDR2 is SYGVKD. This CDR3 has 13 residues. J is TRBJ1-5 and V is TRBV10-3; perhaps TRBD1 as D (6 bases). The sequencing input was peripheral blood. This clonotype was obtained from a woman aged 30 to 39 who had recovered from COVID-19. The DNA of the CDR3 is TGTGCCATCAGTGAGCCAGGGGCTCAGCCCCAGCATTTT. Translation gives CAISEPGAQPQHF.